The clone carrying this T cell receptor beta chain was recorded many times. The entry originates in a study of human T cells and chemical hapten exposure. V gave up 6 bases and J gave up 4 bases, with 10 bases separating them. The CDR3 contains 14 residues. TCRdb itself ran the RACE reads through MiXCR, one entry per CDR3 protein. The data hold under 400,000 distinct CDR3 sequences, with more than 4.5% observed a single time. As for time point: pre-sensitization, week 0. The sample's treatment: therapeutic diphenylcyclopropenone sensitization with weekly scalp DPC. The TCR originated in a woman aged 45-59 years with alopecia areata. Some clones in this sample may be carry-over from other donors' samples. Here the sequenced sample was whole blood, taken in connection with sensitization to the hapten diphenylcyclopropenone (DPC). The chain links TRBV12-3 or TRBV12-4 to TRBJ1-6, with D tentatively TRBD1 (5 bases). The CDR3 loop is CASSSGAYNSPLHF. CDR3 DNA: TGTGCCAGCAGCTCCGGGGCTTATAATTCACCCCTCCACTTT.